The sample holds a few counts of the clone carrying this T cell receptor beta chain. Its antigen is undetermined. TCRdb redid the calling of the 5' RACE reads with MiXCR, one entry per CDR3 protein. The sample has 350,000 to 600,000 distinct CDR3 sequences; over 12% are singletons. The data stem from a study of identical twins. The germline CDR1 and CDR2 sequences are SNHLY and FYNNEI. The CDR3 contains 19 residues. V dropped 6 bases and J dropped 0; count of bases not matched to a gene: 13. Findings of the study overall: Analyses based on zero insertions could be partly confounded by invariant MAIT and iNKT cells. Fewer insertions characterized abundant cord blood beta clonotypes, whereas memory repertoires showed none. It was cross-sectional statistical analysis, not following the same donors, that the conclusions relied on.

The data also belong to a second study, concerning yellow fever vaccine responses in identical twins. This second study says: Twins showed a vaccine T cell response that reportedly seemed partly convergent, partly personalized.

This receptor was obtained from a woman under 30 in good health. Sequences were obtained from CD4+ T cells sorted from blood. This chain uses TRBV2 with TRBJ2-1; 11 bases are a match to TRBD2. The CDR3 protein is CASSQGTSGIQSSYNEQFF. Written as DNA, the CDR3 is TGTGCCAGCAGCCAAGGGACTAGCGGTATCCAGAGCTCCTACAATGAGCAGTTCTTC.